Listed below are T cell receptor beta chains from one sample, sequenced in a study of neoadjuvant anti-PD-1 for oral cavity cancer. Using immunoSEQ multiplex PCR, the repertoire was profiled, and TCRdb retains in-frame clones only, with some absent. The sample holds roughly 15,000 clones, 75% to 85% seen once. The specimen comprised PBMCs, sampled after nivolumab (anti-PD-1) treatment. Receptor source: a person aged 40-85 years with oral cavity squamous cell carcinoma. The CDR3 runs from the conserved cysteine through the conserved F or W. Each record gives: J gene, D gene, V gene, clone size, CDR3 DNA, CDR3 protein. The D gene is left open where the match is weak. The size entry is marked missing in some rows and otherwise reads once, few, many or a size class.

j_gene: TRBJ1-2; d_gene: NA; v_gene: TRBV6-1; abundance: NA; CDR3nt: TGTGCCACCCCGAAGCAGAACTATGGCTACACCTTC; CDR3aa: CATPKQNYGYTF
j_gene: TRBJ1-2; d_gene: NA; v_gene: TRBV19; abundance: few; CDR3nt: TGTGCCAGTAGTATTTCTAGCGGCTACTATGGCTACACCTTC; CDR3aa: CASSISSGYYGYTF
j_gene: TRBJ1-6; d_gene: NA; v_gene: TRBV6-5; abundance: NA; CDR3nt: TGTGCCAGCAGTTACAAGGGTTCCCTTTTTTCACCCCTCCACTTT; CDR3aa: CASSYKGSLFSPLHF
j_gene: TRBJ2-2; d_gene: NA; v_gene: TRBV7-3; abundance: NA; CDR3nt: TGTGCCAGCAGCTTGGGCACCGGGGAGCTGTTTTTT; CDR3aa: CASSLGTGELFF
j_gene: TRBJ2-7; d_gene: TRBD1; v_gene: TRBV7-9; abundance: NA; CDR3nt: TGTGCCAGCAGCCCCCCGGGGACAGGGTCCTACGAGCAGTACTTC; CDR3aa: CASSPPGTGSYEQYF
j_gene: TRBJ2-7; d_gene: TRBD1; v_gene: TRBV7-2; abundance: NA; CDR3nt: TGTGCCAGCAGCTTAGCACTGTGGTGGGCCGGACAGGGAAGCGAGCAGTACTTC; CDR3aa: CASSLALWWAGQGSEQYF
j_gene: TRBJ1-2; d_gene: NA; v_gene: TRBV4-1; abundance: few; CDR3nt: TGCGCCAGCAGCTTTACAGGGAGCTATGGCTACACCTTC; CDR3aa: CASSFTGSYGYTF
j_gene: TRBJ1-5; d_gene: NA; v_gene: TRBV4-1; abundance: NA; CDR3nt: TGCGCCAGCAGCCAAGGACGGGGCGAGAATCAGCCCCAGCATTTT; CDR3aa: CASSQGRGENQPQHF
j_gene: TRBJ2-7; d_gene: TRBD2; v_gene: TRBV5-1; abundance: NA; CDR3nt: TGCGCCAGCAGGTTTGGGGGGGAATACTACGAGCAGTACTTC; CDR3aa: CASRFGGEYYEQYF
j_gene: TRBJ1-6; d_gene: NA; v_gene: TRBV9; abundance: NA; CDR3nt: TGTGCCAGCAGCGGAACTAACAGAAGCTCCTATAATTCACCCCTCCACTTT; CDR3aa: CASSGTNRSSYNSPLHF
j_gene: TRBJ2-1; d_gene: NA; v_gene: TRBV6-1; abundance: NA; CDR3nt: TGTGCCAGCTCGGGGCGAACAAGCTCCTACAATGAGCAGTTCTTC; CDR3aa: CASSGRTSSYNEQFF